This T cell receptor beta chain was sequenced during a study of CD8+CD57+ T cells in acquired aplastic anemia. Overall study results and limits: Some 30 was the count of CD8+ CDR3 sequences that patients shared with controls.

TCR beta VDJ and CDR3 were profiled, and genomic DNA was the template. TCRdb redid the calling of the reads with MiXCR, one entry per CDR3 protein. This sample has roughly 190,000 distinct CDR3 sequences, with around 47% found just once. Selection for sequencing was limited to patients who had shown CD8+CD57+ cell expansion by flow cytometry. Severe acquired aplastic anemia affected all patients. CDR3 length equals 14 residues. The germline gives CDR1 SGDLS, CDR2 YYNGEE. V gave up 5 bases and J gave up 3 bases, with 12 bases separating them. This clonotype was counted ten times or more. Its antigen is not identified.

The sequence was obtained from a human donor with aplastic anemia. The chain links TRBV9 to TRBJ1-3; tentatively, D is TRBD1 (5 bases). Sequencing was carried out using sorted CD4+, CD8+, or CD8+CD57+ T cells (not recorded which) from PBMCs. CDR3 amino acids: CASSPREYGNTIYF. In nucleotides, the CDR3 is TGTGCCAGCAGTCCCAGGGAGTATGGAAACACCATATATTTT.